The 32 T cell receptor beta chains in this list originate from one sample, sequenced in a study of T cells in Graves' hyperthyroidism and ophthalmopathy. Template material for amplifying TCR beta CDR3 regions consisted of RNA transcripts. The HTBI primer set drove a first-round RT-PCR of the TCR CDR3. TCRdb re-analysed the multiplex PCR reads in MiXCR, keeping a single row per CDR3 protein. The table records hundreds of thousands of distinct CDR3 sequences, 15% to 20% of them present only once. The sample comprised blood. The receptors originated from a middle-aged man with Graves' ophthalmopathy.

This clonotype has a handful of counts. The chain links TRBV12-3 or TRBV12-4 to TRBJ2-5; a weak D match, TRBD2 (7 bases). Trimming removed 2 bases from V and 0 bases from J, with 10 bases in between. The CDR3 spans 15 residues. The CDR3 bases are TGTGCCAGCAGTTTAAGGGGGGGGGACCAAGAGACCCAGTACTTC. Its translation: CASSLRGGDQETQYF.

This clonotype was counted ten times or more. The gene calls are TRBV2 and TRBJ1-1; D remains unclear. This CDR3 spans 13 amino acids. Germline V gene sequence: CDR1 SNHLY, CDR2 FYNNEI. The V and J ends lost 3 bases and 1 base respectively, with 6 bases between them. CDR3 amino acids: CASSDPGNTEAFF. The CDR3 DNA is TGTGCCAGCAGTGACCCGGGGAACACTGAAGCTTTCTTT.

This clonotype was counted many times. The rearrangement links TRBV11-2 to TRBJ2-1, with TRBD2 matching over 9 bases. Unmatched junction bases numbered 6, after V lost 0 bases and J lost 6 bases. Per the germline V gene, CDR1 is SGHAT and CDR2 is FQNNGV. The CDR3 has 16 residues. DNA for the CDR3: TGTGCCAGCAGCTTAGATCTCCCTAGCGGGGCCAATGAGCAGTTCTTC. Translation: CASSLDLPSGANEQFF.

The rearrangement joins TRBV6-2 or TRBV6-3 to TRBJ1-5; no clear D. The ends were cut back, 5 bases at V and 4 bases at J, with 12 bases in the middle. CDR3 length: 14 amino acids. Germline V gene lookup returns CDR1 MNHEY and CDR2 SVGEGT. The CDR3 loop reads CASSLHPSNQPQHF. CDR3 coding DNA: TGTGCCAGCAGTCTCCACCCGAGTAATCAGCCCCAGCATTTT.

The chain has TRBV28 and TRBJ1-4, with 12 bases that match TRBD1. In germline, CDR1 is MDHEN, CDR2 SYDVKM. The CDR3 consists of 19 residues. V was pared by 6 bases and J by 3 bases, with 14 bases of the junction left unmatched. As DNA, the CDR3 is TGTGCCAGCAGGAACCAACCGGGACAGGGGGCGCCGGCTAATGAAAAACTGTTTTTT. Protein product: CASRNQPGQGAPANEKLFF.

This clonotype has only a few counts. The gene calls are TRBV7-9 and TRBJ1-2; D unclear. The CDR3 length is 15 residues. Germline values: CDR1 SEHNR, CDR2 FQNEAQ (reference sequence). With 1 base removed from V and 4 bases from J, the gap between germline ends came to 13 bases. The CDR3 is CASSLGKVGLYGYTF. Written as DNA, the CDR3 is TGTGCCAGCAGCTTAGGTAAGGTGGGCCTCTATGGCTACACCTTC.

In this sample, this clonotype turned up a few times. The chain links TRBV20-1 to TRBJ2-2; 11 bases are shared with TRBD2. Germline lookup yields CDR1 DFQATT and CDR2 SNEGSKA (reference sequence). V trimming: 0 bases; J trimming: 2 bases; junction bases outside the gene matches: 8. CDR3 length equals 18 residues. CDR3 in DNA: TGCAGTGCTAGAGACCCCGGTAGCGGGAGGGGTAACACCGGGGAGCTGTTTTTT. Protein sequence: CSARDPGSGRGNTGELFF.

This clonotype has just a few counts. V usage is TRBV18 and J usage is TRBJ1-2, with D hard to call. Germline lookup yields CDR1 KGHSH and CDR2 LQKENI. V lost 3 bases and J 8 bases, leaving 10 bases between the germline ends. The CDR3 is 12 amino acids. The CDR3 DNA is TGTGCCAGCTCACCTTCGGGGATGGGCTACACCTTC. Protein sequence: CASSPSGMGYTF.

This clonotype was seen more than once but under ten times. The CDR3 is CSAAPLSVEQFF. The CDR3 DNA sequence: TGCAGTGCTGCCCCCCTTTCGGTTGAGCAGTTCTTC. J is TRBJ2-1 and V is TRBV20-1; D remains ambiguous. Looked up from germline, CDR1 is DFQATT and CDR2 is SNEGSKA (reference sequence). Trimming removed 5 bases at V and 9 bases at J, with 14 bases between. CDR3 size: 12 residues.

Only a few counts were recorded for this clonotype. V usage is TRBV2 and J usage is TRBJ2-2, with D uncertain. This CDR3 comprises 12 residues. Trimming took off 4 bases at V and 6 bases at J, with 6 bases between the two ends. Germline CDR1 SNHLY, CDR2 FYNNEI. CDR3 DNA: TGTGCCAGCAGTGCCGTGGCCGGGGAGCTGTTTTTT. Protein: CASSAVAGELFF.

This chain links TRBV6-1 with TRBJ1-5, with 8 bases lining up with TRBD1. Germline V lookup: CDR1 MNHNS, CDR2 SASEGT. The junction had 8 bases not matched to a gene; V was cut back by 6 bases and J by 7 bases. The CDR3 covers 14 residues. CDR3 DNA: TGTGCCAGCAGATCGGACAGGGCGAGCCAGCCCCAGCATTTT. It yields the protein CASRSDRASQPQHF.

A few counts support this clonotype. The CDR3 DNA reads as TGCGCCAGCAGCTTGCCCACAGGGTACGCGAACACCGGGGAGCTGTTTTTT. It translates to CASSLPTGYANTGELFF. This rearrangement joins TRBV5-1 to TRBJ2-2, with D perhaps TRBD1 (6 bases). The CDR3 totals 17 residues. CDR1 and CDR2 (germline): SGHRS, YFSETQ. Trimming cost V 1 base and J 0 bases, with 13 bases left between them.

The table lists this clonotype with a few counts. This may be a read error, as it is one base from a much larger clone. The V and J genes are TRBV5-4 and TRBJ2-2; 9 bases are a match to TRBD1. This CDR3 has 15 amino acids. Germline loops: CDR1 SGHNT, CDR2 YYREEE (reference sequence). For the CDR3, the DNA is TGTGCCAGCAGAACCGGGACAGGGAGCACCGGGGGGCTGTTTTTT. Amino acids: CASRTGTGSTGGLFF.

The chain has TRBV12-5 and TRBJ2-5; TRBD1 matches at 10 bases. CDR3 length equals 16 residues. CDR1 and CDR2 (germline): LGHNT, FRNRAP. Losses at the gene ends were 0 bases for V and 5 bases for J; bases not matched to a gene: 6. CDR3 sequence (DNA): TGTGCTAGTGGTTTGGTGAGATTGGGACAGGGGGAGACCCAGTACTTC. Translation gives CASGLVRLGQGETQYF.

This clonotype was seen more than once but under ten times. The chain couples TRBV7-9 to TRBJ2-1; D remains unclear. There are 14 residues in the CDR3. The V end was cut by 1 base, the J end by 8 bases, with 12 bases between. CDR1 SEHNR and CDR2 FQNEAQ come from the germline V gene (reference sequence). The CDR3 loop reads CASSLEGNWDEQFF. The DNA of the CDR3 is TGTGCCAGCAGCTTAGAAGGTAACTGGGATGAGCAGTTCTTC.

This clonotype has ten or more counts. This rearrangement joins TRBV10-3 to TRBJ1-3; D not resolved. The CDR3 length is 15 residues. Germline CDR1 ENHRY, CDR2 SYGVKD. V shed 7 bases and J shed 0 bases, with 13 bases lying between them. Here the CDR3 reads CAIKTSLTSGNTIYF. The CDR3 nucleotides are TGTGCCATCAAAACCAGTCTGACCTCTGGAAACACCATATATTTT.

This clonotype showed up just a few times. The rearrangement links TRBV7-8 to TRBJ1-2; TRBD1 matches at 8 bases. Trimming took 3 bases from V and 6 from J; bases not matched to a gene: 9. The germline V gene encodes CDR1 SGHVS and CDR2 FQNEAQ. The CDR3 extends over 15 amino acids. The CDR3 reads CASSFWVDRDDGYTF. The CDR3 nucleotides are TGTGCCAGCAGCTTTTGGGTGGACAGGGACGATGGCTACACCTTC.

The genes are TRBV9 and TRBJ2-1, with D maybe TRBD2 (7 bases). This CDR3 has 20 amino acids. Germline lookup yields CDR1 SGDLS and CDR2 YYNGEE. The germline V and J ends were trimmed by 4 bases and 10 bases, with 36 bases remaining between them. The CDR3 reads CASSHADILRAGAPRGEQFF. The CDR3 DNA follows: TGTGCCAGCAGCCACGCAGACATATTAAGGGCGGGGGCCCCCCGGGGGGAGCAGTTCTTC.

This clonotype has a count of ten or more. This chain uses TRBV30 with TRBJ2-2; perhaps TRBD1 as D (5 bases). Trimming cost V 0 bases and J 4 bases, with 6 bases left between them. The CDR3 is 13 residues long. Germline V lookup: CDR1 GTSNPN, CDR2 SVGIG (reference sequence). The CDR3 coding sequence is TGTGCCTGGAGTGTCAGGGTCACCGGGGAGCTGTTTTTT. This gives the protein CAWSVRVTGELFF.

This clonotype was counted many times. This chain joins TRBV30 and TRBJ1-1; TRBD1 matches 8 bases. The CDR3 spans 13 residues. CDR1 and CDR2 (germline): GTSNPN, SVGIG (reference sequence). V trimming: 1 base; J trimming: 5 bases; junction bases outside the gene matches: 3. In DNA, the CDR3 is TGTGCCTGGAGTGGAACAGGGGGGACTGAAGCTTTCTTT. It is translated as CAWSGTGGTEAFF.

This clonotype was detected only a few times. CDR3 coding DNA: TGTGCCAGCAGCCCCACTTCCCAGGGAGGCAGTTCACCCCTCCACTTT. Encoded protein: CASSPTSQGGSSPLHF. V and J are TRBV7-6 and TRBJ1-6; possible D gene TRBD1, 5 bases. Germline loops: CDR1 SGHVS, CDR2 FNYEAQ. This CDR3 is 16 amino acids long. V lost 5 bases, J lost 9 bases, and 20 bases lay in between.

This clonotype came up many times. Here the CDR3 reads CASSEGSSEQFF. CDR3 nucleotide sequence: TGTGCCAGCAGTGAGGGTAGTAGCGAGCAGTTCTTC. The chain is built from TRBV12-3 or TRBV12-4 and TRBJ2-1; maybe TRBD2 (5 bases). V lost 5 bases to trimming and J lost 10 bases, with 12 bases between them. The CDR3 consists of 12 residues.

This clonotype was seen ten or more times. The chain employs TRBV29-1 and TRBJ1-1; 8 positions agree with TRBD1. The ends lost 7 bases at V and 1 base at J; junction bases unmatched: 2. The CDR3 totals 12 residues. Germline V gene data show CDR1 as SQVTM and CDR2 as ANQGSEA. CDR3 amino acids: CSAGTGNTEAFF. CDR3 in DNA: TGCAGCGCTGGGACAGGGAACACTGAAGCTTTCTTT. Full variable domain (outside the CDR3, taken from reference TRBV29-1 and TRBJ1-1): SAVISQKPSRDICQRGTSLTIQCQVDSQVTMMFWYRQQPGQSLTLIATANQGSEATYESGFVIDKFPISRPNLTFSTLTVSNMSPEDSSIYLCSAGTGNTEAFFGQGTRLTVV.

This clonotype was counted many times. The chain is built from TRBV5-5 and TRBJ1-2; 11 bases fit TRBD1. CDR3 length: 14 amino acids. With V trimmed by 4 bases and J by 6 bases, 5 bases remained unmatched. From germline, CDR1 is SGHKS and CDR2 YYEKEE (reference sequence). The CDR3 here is CASSKDRGQDGYTF. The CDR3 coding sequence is TGTGCCAGCAGCAAGGACAGGGGGCAGGATGGCTACACCTTC.

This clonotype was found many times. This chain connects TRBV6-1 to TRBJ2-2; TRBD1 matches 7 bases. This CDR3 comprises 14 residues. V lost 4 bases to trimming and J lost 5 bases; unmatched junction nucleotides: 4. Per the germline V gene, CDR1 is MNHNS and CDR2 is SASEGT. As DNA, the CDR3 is TGTGCCAGCAGTGGACAGGGTTTGACCGGGGAGCTGTTTTTT. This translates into CASSGQGLTGELFF.

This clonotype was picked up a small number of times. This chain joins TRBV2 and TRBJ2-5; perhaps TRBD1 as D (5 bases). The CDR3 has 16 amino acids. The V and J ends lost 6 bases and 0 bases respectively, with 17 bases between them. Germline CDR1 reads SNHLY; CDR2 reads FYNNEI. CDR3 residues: CASSPGQGTYQETQYF. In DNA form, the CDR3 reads TGTGCCAGCAGCCCCGGGCAGGGCACGTACCAAGAGACCCAGTACTTC.

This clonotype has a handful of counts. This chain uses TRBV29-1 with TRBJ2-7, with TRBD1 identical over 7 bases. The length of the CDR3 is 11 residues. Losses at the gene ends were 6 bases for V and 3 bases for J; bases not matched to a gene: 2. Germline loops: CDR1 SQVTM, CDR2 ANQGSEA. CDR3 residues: CSVGDSYEQYF. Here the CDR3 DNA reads TGCAGCGTCGGGGACAGCTACGAGCAGTACTTC.

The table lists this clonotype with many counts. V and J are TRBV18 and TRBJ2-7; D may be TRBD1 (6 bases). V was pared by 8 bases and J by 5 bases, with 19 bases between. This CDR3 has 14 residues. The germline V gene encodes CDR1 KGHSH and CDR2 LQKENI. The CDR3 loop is CASASPRGRDEQYF. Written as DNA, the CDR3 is TGTGCCAGCGCTAGCCCCAGGGGAAGGGACGAGCAGTACTTC. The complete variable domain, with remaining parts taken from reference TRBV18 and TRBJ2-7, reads NAGVMQNPRHLVRRRGQEARLRCSPMKGHSHVYWYRQLPEEGLKFMVYLQKENIIDESGMPKERFSAEFPKEGPSILRIQQVVRGDSAAYFCASASPRGRDEQYFGPGTRLTVT.

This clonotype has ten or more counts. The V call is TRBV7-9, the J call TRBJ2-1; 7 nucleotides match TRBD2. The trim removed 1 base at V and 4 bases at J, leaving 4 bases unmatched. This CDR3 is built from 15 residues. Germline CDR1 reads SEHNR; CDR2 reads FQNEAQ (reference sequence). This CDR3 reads CASSLGAGWYNEQFF. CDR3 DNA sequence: TGTGCCAGCAGCTTAGGAGCGGGGTGGTACAATGAGCAGTTCTTC.

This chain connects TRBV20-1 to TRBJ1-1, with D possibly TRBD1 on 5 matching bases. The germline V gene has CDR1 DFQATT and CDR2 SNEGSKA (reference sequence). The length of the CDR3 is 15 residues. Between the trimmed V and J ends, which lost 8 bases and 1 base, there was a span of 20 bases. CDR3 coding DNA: TGCAGTCCCTTGGGGAAGGGTGGGGGGAACACTGAAGCTTTCTTT. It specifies CSPLGKGGGNTEAFF.

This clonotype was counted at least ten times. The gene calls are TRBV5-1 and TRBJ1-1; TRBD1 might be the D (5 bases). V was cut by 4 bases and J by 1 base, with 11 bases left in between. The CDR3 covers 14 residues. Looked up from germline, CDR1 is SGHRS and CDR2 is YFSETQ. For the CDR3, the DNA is TGCGCCAGCAGCCTTCAGACAGCGAACACTGAAGCTTTCTTT. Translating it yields CASSLQTANTEAFF. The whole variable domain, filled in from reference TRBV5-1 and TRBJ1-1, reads KAGVTQTPRYLIKTRGQQVTLSCSPISGHRSVSWYQQTPGQGLQFLFEYFSETQRNKGNFPGRFSGRQFSNSRSEMNVSTLELGDSALYLCASSLQTANTEAFFGQGTRLTVV.

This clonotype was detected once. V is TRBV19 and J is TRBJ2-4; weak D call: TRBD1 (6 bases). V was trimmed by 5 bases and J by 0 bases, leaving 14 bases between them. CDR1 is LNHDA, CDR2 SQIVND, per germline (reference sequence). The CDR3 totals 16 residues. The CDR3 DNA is TGTGCCAGTAGTGGGGGACACGGGCTAGCCAAAAACATTCAGTACTTC. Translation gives CASSGGHGLAKNIQYF.